These 30 T cell receptor beta chains share one sample of origin, sequenced in a study of cytomegalovirus exposure and HLA in healthy donors. Amplification used 60 Vbeta primers and 13 Jbeta primers. TCRdb's copy holds only in-frame clones and misses some; the assay was immunoSEQ multiplex PCR. Of roughly 89,000 clones detected, approximately 64% appear once; the ten largest clones hold about a fifth. Sample: PBMCs. These receptors came from a woman between 50 and 59 years old in good health and CMV-seropositive.

The V and J genes are TRBV28 and TRBJ2-3; 8 bases are a match to TRBD2. The CDR3 has 15 amino acids. With 6 bases clipped from V and 4 bases from J, the junction kept 9 bases outside the gene matches. Germline CDR1 reads MDHEN; CDR2 reads SYDVKM. The DNA of the CDR3 is TGTGCCAGCAGAACGGGTAGCGGGGACGCAGATACGCAGTATTTT. Residues: CASRTGSGDADTQYF. The full variable domain, rest sourced from reference TRBV28 and TRBJ2-3, is DVKVTQSSRYLVKRTGEKVFLECVQDMDHENMFWYRQDPGLGLRLIYFSYDVKMKEKGDIPEGYSVSREKKERFSLILESASTNQTSMYLCASRTGSGDADTQYFGPGTRLTVL.

This clone appeared a few times. The chain carries TRBV29-1 and TRBJ2-2; no clear D gene. Germline V CDR1 and CDR2: SQVTM, ANQGSEA. V lost 7 bases to trimming and J lost 7 bases, with 10 bases between them. This CDR3 has 11 amino acids. CDR3 sequence (DNA): TGCAGCGGTGCTAGGAGCGGGGAGCTGTTTTTT. This translates into CSGARSGELFF.

The chain carries TRBV28 and TRBJ1-5, with D possibly being TRBD1 (5 bases). Trimming removed 3 bases from V and 1 base from J, with 19 bases in between. This CDR3 is 18 amino acids long. Germline V gene data show CDR1 as MDHEN and CDR2 as SYDVKM. The CDR3 loop is CASSLGRRGIISNQPQHF. The CDR3 region has the DNA TGTGCCAGCAGTTTGGGGAGGAGGGGAATTATAAGCAATCAGCCCCAGCATTTT.

V gene TRBV6-5 combines with J gene TRBJ2-7, with D possibly TRBD1 on 5 matching bases. The germline V gene encodes CDR1 MNHEY and CDR2 SVGAGI. V lost 10 bases and J 0 bases, leaving 16 bases between the germline ends. CDR3 length: 14 residues. The CDR3 DNA reads TGTGCCACCCGAACAGACAGAAGCTCCTACGAGCAGTACTTC. Protein: CATRTDRSSYEQYF.

This chain joins TRBV15 and TRBJ1-6, with TRBD1 as a possible D gene (6 bases). The V gene lost 1 base and the J gene lost 9 bases, with 13 bases spanning the gap. Looked up from germline, CDR1 is LNHNV and CDR2 is YYDKDF (reference sequence). CDR3 length: 15 amino acids. The DNA for the CDR3 is TGTGCCACCAGCAGAGCCACAGGGAACCGTTCACCCCTCCACTTT. Translation: CATSRATGNRSPLHF. Together with reference TRBV15 and TRBJ1-6, the CDR3 gives the full variable domain: DAMVIQNPRYQVTQFGKPVTLSCSQTLNHNVMYWYQQKSSQAPKLLFHYYDKDFNNEADTPDNFQSRRPNTSFCFLDIRSPGLGDTAMYLCATSRATGNRSPLHFGNGTRLTVT.

The sample holds a few counts of this clone. This chain connects TRBV19 to TRBJ1-1, with D unresolved. In germline, CDR1 is LNHDA, CDR2 SQIVND (reference sequence). V was cut by 1 base and J by 3 bases, with 12 bases left in between. The CDR3 is 15 amino acids. CDR3 nucleotides: TGTGCCAGTAGTATAGGGACCGGAGGAGACACTGAAGCTTTCTTT. Amino acid sequence: CASSIGTGGDTEAFF.

The gene calls are TRBV10-3 and TRBJ1-1, with D unclear. The V end lost 0 bases, the J end lost 7 bases, and 9 bases lay between the germline ends. CDR1 and CDR2 from the germline V gene are ENHRY and SYGVKD. The CDR3 runs to 13 residues. The CDR3 loop reads CAISESVGNEAFF. CDR3 bases: TGTGCCATCAGTGAGTCCGTCGGTAATGAAGCTTTCTTT.

The chain couples TRBV27 to TRBJ1-1; 9 bases line up with TRBD1. Germline values: CDR1 MNHEY, CDR2 SMNVEV (reference sequence). J was trimmed by 5 bases and V by 1 base; bases with no gene match: 5. The CDR3 is made up of 15 amino acids. CDR3 in amino acids: CASSLYTGGRTEAFF. The CDR3 DNA reads as TGTGCCAGCAGTTTATATACAGGGGGCAGAACTGAAGCTTTCTTT.

Points on this clone: At the DNA level, this CDR3 is encoded by other sequences in the same sample as well. V and J are TRBV7-8 and TRBJ2-5; 8 nucleotides agree with TRBD2. V was pared by 7 bases and J by 2 bases, with 9 bases of the junction left unmatched. The CDR3 is made up of 15 amino acids. Germline CDR1 reads SGHVS; CDR2 reads FQNEAQ. Here the CDR3 reads CASNDAGGYQETQYF. The DNA of the CDR3 is TGTGCCAGCAACGACGCGGGGGGCTATCAAGAGACCCAGTACTTC.

This clone has only one observation. The same CDR3 arises from other DNA sequences in this sample as well. The chain couples TRBV5-1 to TRBJ1-1; 7 nucleotides line up with TRBD1. Germline V gene sequence: CDR1 SGHRS, CDR2 YFSETQ. V shed 0 bases and J 0 bases; nucleotides not matched to a gene: 2. This CDR3 is built from 15 residues. CDR3 coding DNA: TGCGCCAGCAGCTTGGGACAGGGCATGAACACTGAAGCTTTCTTT. Translation gives CASSLGQGMNTEAFF.

The chain employs TRBV5-1 and TRBJ1-6; TRBD1 is a possible D gene (5 bases). The CDR3 is made up of 15 amino acids. Germline-derived CDR1 and CDR2 are SGHRS and YFSETQ. The ends were cut back, 0 bases at V and 10 bases at J, with 14 bases in the middle. The CDR3 reads CASSLASGLGSPLHF. DNA for the CDR3: TGCGCCAGCAGCTTGGCCTCAGGGTTAGGGTCACCCCTCCACTTT. The full variable domain, its missing parts supplied by reference TRBV5-1 and TRBJ1-6, is KAGVTQTPRYLIKTRGQQVTLSCSPISGHRSVSWYQQTPGQGLQFLFEYFSETQRNKGNFPGRFSGRQFSNSRSEMNVSTLELGDSALYLCASSLASGLGSPLHFGNGTRLTVT.

The genes are TRBV5-6 and TRBJ1-4, with 7 bases lining up with TRBD1. This CDR3 has 17 residues. V was clipped by 4 bases and J by 5 bases; unmatched bases: 14. From germline, CDR1 is SGHDT and CDR2 YYEEEE. The CDR3 coding sequence is TGTGCCAGCAGCGTGAGGGACAGTCTCGCCTTGAATGAAAAACTGTTTTTT. It codes for CASSVRDSLALNEKLFF.

V usage is TRBV7-2 and J usage is TRBJ2-5, with 13 bases lining up with TRBD2. With V trimmed by 5 bases and J by 7 bases, 4 bases remained unmatched. This CDR3 spans 14 amino acids. CDR1 is SGHTA, CDR2 FQGNSA, per germline. This chain's CDR3 is CASSRLAGGGTQYF. DNA for the CDR3: TGTGCCAGCAGCCGACTAGCGGGGGGTGGGACCCAGTACTTC.

The chain employs TRBV2 and TRBJ2-3; D is perhaps TRBD1 (5 bases). In germline, CDR1 is SNHLY, CDR2 FYNNEI. This CDR3 is built from 14 residues. V was clipped by 3 bases and J by 3 bases, with 10 bases between them. CDR3 bases: TGTGCCAGCAGTGACAGGGTGGGGACAGATACGCAGTATTTT. Translation gives CASSDRVGTDTQYF.

V usage is TRBV6-5 and J usage is TRBJ2-7; 9 bases match TRBD1. There are 14 residues in the CDR3. The V gene end was trimmed by 2 bases and the J gene end by 5 bases; junction bases not matched to a gene: 4. Per the germline V gene, CDR1 is MNHEY and CDR2 is SVGAGI. Written as DNA, the CDR3 is TGTGCCAGCAGTTACAAGGGACAGGGCCACGAGCAGTACTTC. Amino acid sequence: CASSYKGQGHEQYF.

The chain recombines TRBV6-6 with TRBJ1-1; D might be TRBD1 (5 bases). This CDR3 spans 14 amino acids. Trimming left V 5 bases short and J 3 bases short, with 13 bases between. Looked up from germline, CDR1 is MNHNY and CDR2 is SVGAGI (reference sequence). The CDR3 is CASSPGTRYTEAFF. In nucleotides, the CDR3 is TGTGCCAGCAGTCCCGGGACTAGGTACACTGAAGCTTTCTTT.

This clone showed up just a few times. The CDR3 nucleotides read TGTGCCAGCAGTCCCACATCGGGTCAGCCCCAGCATTTT. Translated: CASSPTSGQPQHF. The rearrangement joins TRBV6-5 to TRBJ1-5; no definite D call. Trimming pared 5 bases from V and 6 bases from J, leaving 11 bases between. This CDR3 region has 13 residues. The germline V gene has CDR1 MNHEY and CDR2 SVGAGI.

This clone occurred a few times. The chain joins TRBV2 to TRBJ1-4, with D possibly being TRBD1 (5 bases). CDR1 is SNHLY and CDR2 is FYNNEI in the germline V gene. V dropped 8 bases and J dropped 1 base, with 14 bases sitting between them. The CDR3 loop spans 15 amino acids. CDR3 sequence reads: CASAKGRQTNEKLFF. In DNA form, the CDR3 reads TGTGCCAGCGCCAAGGGGCGGCAAACTAATGAAAAACTGTTTTTT.

This sequence joins TRBV2 and TRBJ2-3; tentatively, D is TRBD1 (6 bases). Germline CDR1 SNHLY, CDR2 FYNNEI. The V end lost 6 bases, the J end lost 2 bases, and 12 bases lay between the germline ends. This CDR3 region has 14 residues. In DNA form, the CDR3 reads TGTGCCAGCAGCCTTGGACAGCACACAGATACGCAGTATTTT. It translates to CASSLGQHTDTQYF. Full variable domain (missing parts from reference TRBV2 and TRBJ2-3): EPEVTQTPSHQVTQMGQEVILRCVPISNHLYFYWYRQILGQKVEFLVSFYNNEISEKSEIFDDQFSVERPDGSNFTLKIRSTKLEDSAMYFCASSLGQHTDTQYFGPGTRLTVL.

This clone was observed a few times. The rearrangement links TRBV6-1 to TRBJ1-4; D uncertain. Germline V lookup: CDR1 MNHNS, CDR2 SASEGT. V gave up 2 bases and J gave up 4 bases, with 11 bases separating them. CDR3 length: 15 amino acids. This CDR3 is CASSEYSQRNEKLFF. The CDR3 nucleotides read TGTGCCAGCAGTGAATATAGTCAGCGTAATGAAAAACTGTTTTTT.

The chain is built from TRBV5-3 and TRBJ2-7, with D possibly TRBD1 on 5 matching bases. TRBV5-3 is an ORF, with its function uncertain. The CDR3 is 16 residues long. V lost 0 bases, J lost 3 bases, and 16 bases lay in between. DNA for the CDR3: TGTGCCAGAAGCTTGGCTTCCCCCCGGCAGGGCTACGAGCAGTACTTC. Translating it yields CARSLASPRQGYEQYF.

The rearrangement joins TRBV30 to TRBJ2-5; a possible D gene is TRBD1 (6 bases). The assigned J gene may be wrong: the sequence end matches TRBJ2-7 better. This CDR3 contains 14 residues. Germline V gives CDR1 GTSNPN, CDR2 SVGIG (reference sequence). CDR3 sequence (DNA): TGTGCCTGGAGTGTATACGGCAGGGGATACGAGCAGTACTTC. It specifies CAWSVYGRGYEQYF.

The chain couples TRBV27 to TRBJ1-6; maybe TRBD1 (6 bases). Trimming left V 7 bases short and J 6 bases short, with 19 bases between. The germline V gene has CDR1 MNHEY and CDR2 SMNVEV (reference sequence). This CDR3 contains 16 residues. DNA for the CDR3: TGTGCCAGCACCTCATGGGGGGGCTTCCGTAATTCACCCCTCCACTTT. Translating gives CASTSWGGFRNSPLHF.

The chain couples TRBV7-2 to TRBJ2-1, with 11 bases fitting TRBD1. V lost 1 base to trimming and J lost 7 bases; unmatched junction nucleotides: 3. The CDR3 length is 15 residues. Germline V gene data show CDR1 as SGHTA and CDR2 as FQGNSA. For the CDR3, the DNA is TGTGCCAGCAGCTTAGGGACAGGGGGCGAGAATGAGCAGTTCTTC. Residues: CASSLGTGGENEQFF.

The rearrangement links TRBV7-5 to TRBJ1-5; the DNA was not used to check the table's D call, TRBD1. TRBV7-5 is assigned pseudogene status. The length of the CDR3 is 17 residues. CDR3 sequence reads: CVRSWAGGGWGNQPQHF. The CDR3 DNA sequence: TGTGTCAGAAGCTGGGCAGGGGGAGGATGGGGCAATCAGCCCCAGCATTTT.

This clone appeared a few times. The V and J genes are TRBV28 and TRBJ1-1; possible D gene TRBD1, 5 bases. Trimming removed 6 bases at V and 4 bases at J, with 15 bases between. The CDR3 length is 14 residues. From germline, CDR1 is MDHEN and CDR2 SYDVKM. The CDR3 protein is CASRDGGRITEAFF. The CDR3 region has the DNA TGTGCCAGCAGGGACGGGGGAAGGATCACTGAAGCTTTCTTT.

The V and J genes are TRBV6-5 and TRBJ1-2, with D maybe TRBD1 (5 bases). The length of the CDR3 is 16 residues. Germline V gives CDR1 MNHEY, CDR2 SVGAGI. The germline V and J ends were trimmed by 4 bases and 0 bases, with 15 bases remaining between them. CDR3 amino acids: CASSLRQIPTNYGYTF. Written as DNA, the CDR3 is TGTGCCAGCAGTTTAAGACAGATACCCACTAACTATGGCTACACCTTC.

This chain connects TRBV29-1 to TRBJ2-7; D not certain. CDR1 and CDR2 (germline): SQVTM, ANQGSEA. V was pared by 0 bases and J by 2 bases, with 14 bases between. The CDR3 is 15 amino acids. CDR3 residues: CSVEERDGWAYEQYF. As DNA, the CDR3 is TGCAGCGTTGAAGAAAGAGACGGGTGGGCCTACGAGCAGTACTTC.

Details on this clone: Other DNA variants within this sample encode the same CDR3. The rearrangement uses TRBV7-9 and TRBJ1-5; D not resolved. In germline, CDR1 is SEHNR, CDR2 FQNEAQ (reference sequence). The CDR3 spans 15 residues. V was pared by 2 bases and J by 0 bases, with 8 bases between. CDR3 nucleotides: TGTGCCAGCAGCTTATCAGGAAATAGCAATCAGCCCCAGCATTTT. As protein: CASSLSGNSNQPQHF.

The chain employs TRBV11-2 and TRBJ1-1; 9 nucleotides line up with TRBD1. V was pared by 4 bases and J by 10 bases, with 4 bases of the junction left unmatched. The CDR3 consists of 12 residues. The germline gives CDR1 SGHAT, CDR2 FQNNGV. CDR3 sequence: CASSSEGQGAFF. The CDR3 DNA sequence: TGTGCCAGCAGCTCCGAGGGACAGGGAGCTTTCTTT.